This T cell receptor (beta chain) was observed in a study of cytomegalovirus exposure and HLA in healthy donors. 13 Jbeta primers and 60 Vbeta primers were used for the PCR. This table comes from immunoSEQ multiplex PCR, and its TCRdb copy is limited to in-frame clones, with some not included. The sample contains approximately 130,000 clones, about 64% of which appear only once. CDR3 length equals 13 residues. The germline gives CDR1 LNHNV, CDR2 YYDKDF (reference sequence). V lost 1 base, J lost 6 bases, and 10 bases lay in between. The gene calls are TRBV15 and TRBJ2-7; D may be TRBD2 (5 bases). The sequence derives from a woman in her 40s in good health and CMV-seronegative. The sample comprised PBMCs. CDR3 residues: CATSRGGLAEQYF. The DNA of the CDR3 is TGTGCCACCAGCAGAGGCGGGCTCGCCGAGCAGTACTTC. The full variable domain, completed using reference TRBV15 and TRBJ2-7, is DAMVIQNPRYQVTQFGKPVTLSCSQTLNHNVMYWYQQKSSQAPKLLFHYYDKDFNNEADTPDNFQSRRPNTSFCFLDIRSPGLGDTAMYLCATSRGGLAEQYFGPGTRLTVT.